This passage covers 25 T cell receptor beta chains from one sample sequenced in a study of control samples from healthy donors and cancer patients. The assay was immunoSEQ multiplex PCR, and TCRdb's table has in-frame clones only and misses some. This table holds roughly 400,000 clones, 75% to 95% found once. Source material: PBMCs. These receptors were taken from a middle-aged man with head and neck cancer.

This clone was recorded a few times. The rearrangement uses TRBV12-5 and TRBJ2-2; TRBD2 agrees at 13 bases. The ends lost 2 bases at V and 4 bases at J; junction bases unmatched: 7. Germline V gene lookup returns CDR1 LGHNT and CDR2 FRNRAP. The CDR3 is made up of 18 amino acids. CDR3 loop: CASGLTGLAGRGTGELFF. Written as DNA, the CDR3 is TGTGCTAGTGGTTTGACGGGACTAGCGGGGAGGGGCACCGGGGAGCTGTTTTTT.

The rearrangement uses TRBV4-2 and TRBJ1-5; no clear D gene. V gave up 0 bases and J gave up 3 bases, with 18 bases separating them. CDR3 length: 18 amino acids. The V gene's germline CDR1 is LGHNA and CDR2 YNFKEQ. CDR3 DNA sequence: TGTGCCAGCAGCCAAGATCCATGGGAGAGGGCGCTCAATCAGCCCCAGCATTTT. Translated: CASSQDPWERALNQPQHF.

The CDR3 loop is CASSYDRFNQPQHF. The CDR3 bases are TGTGCCAGCAGTTACGACCGTTTCAATCAGCCCCAGCATTTT. The chain has TRBV6-2 or TRBV6-3 and TRBJ1-5; D call uncertain. Germline V gene sequence: CDR1 MNHEY, CDR2 SVGEGT. The V and J ends lost 2 bases and 3 bases respectively, with 8 bases between them. The CDR3 extends over 14 amino acids.

J is TRBJ2-5 and V is TRBV11-2; no definite D call. From germline, CDR1 is SGHAT and CDR2 FQNNGV. V lost 3 bases and J 3 bases, leaving 5 bases between the germline ends. The CDR3 has 12 residues. CDR3 protein: CASSLAEETQYF. CDR3 nucleotide sequence: TGTGCCAGCAGCTTGGCAGAAGAGACCCAGTACTTC.

The V gene is TRBV5-6, the J gene TRBJ2-7, with TRBD1 as a possible D gene (5 bases). V was clipped by 0 bases and J by 5 bases, with 12 bases between them. Germline CDR1 reads SGHDT; CDR2 reads YYEEEE. The CDR3 is made up of 14 amino acids. CDR3 DNA sequence: TGTGCCAGCAGCTTGGTGGCAGGGATGGACGAGCAGTACTTC. Protein product: CASSLVAGMDEQYF.

The V call is TRBV5-1, the J call TRBJ2-1; D gene unclear. The V end was cut by 2 bases, the J end by 4 bases, with 13 bases between. Germline V gives CDR1 SGHRS, CDR2 YFSETQ. The CDR3 contains 15 residues. CDR3 residues: CASSFLRPQYNEQFF. For the CDR3, the DNA is TGCGCCAGCAGCTTTCTGAGGCCCCAATACAATGAGCAGTTCTTC.

This chain joins TRBV6-6 and TRBJ2-1; 8 nucleotides agree with TRBD1. Germline V gene sequence: CDR1 MNHNY, CDR2 SVGAGI (reference sequence). The CDR3 is 15 residues long. Losses at the gene ends were 0 bases for V and 3 bases for J; bases not matched to a gene: 1. The CDR3 DNA follows: TGTGCCAGCAGTTACTCGGACAGGGTCTACAATGAGCAGTTCTTC. Translated, it gives CASSYSDRVYNEQFF.

The chain uses TRBV28 and TRBJ1-2, with 9 bases aligning to TRBD1. The CDR3 loop spans 15 amino acids. V lost 6 bases and J lost 3; bases outside the gene matches: 8. Germline V gene sequence: CDR1 MDHEN, CDR2 SYDVKM. CDR3 in DNA: TGTGCCAGCAGCCCACAGGGGGCTAAACACTATGGCTACACCTTC. As protein: CASSPQGAKHYGYTF.

The CDR3 nucleotides are TGTGCCAGCAGTCCACCTGGGGGGGGGAACTACAATGAGCAGTTCTTC. Translating it yields CASSPPGGGNYNEQFF. The V call is TRBV28, the J call TRBJ2-1, with 7 positions matching TRBD2. CDR1 is MDHEN and CDR2 is SYDVKM in the germline V gene. V shed 5 bases and J 3 bases; nucleotides not matched to a gene: 10. The CDR3 extends over 16 amino acids.

The genes are TRBV19 and TRBJ1-5; D is uncertain. There are 15 residues in the CDR3. Trimming shortened V by 2 bases and J by 0 bases, and 8 bases separated the two germline ends. Per germline, CDR1 LNHDA and CDR2 SQIVND (reference sequence). As DNA, the CDR3 is TGTGCCAGTAGTATAACACTCCGTAGCAATCAGCCCCAGCATTTT. This gives the protein CASSITLRSNQPQHF.

This chain joins TRBV7-2 and TRBJ1-1; D possibly corresponds to TRBD1 (5 bases). V was pared by 6 bases and J by 6 bases, with 17 bases between. There are 14 residues in the CDR3. Per germline, CDR1 SGHTA and CDR2 FQGNSA. CDR3 residues: CASRRTQGEAEAFF. DNA for the CDR3: TGTGCCAGCAGACGGACTCAGGGTGAGGCTGAAGCTTTCTTT.

The V and J genes are TRBV19 and TRBJ2-2; D is perhaps TRBD2 (6 bases). This CDR3 is built from 16 residues. Germline assignment: CDR1 LNHDA and CDR2 SQIVND (reference sequence). Trimming shortened V by 3 bases and J by 7 bases, and 18 bases separated the two germline ends. The CDR3 sequence: CASSILGRDVGGELFF. The CDR3 nucleotides read TGTGCCAGTAGTATCCTTGGGCGGGATGTTGGCGGGGAGCTGTTTTTT. Complete variable domain (other parts from reference TRBV19 and TRBJ2-2): DGGITQSPKYLFRKEGQNVTLSCEQNLNHDAMYWYRQDPGQGLRLIYYSQIVNDFQKGDIAEGYSVSREKKESFPLTVTSAQKNPTAFYLCASSILGRDVGGELFFGEGSRLTVL.

This clone was seen ten or more times. V is TRBV12-3 or TRBV12-4 and J is TRBJ2-7; no reliable D call. The V end lost 5 bases, the J end lost 2 bases, and 10 bases lay between the germline ends. This CDR3 contains 13 residues. DNA for the CDR3: TGTGCCAGCAGTGTCCCGGCCACCTACGAGCAGTACTTC. This translates into CASSVPATYEQYF.

This rearrangement joins TRBV3-1 (or the pseudogene TRBV3-2) to TRBJ1-6; D perhaps matches TRBD1 (5 bases). The ends were cut back, 0 bases at V and 7 bases at J, with 10 bases in the middle. The CDR3 is 15 residues long. Looked up from germline, CDR1 is LGHDT and CDR2 is YNNKEL (reference sequence). The CDR3 DNA is TGTGCCAGCAGCCAAGATCCAGGGATCAATTCACCCCTCCACTTT. This gives the protein CASSQDPGINSPLHF.

The chain joins TRBV6-5 to TRBJ2-3; D is ambiguous. This CDR3 region has 14 residues. V shed 5 bases and J shed 0 bases, with 9 bases lying between them. From germline, CDR1 is MNHEY and CDR2 SVGAGI. In nucleotides, the CDR3 is TGTGCCAGCAGTCCGACCGGGAGCACAGATACGCAGTATTTT. It yields the protein CASSPTGSTDTQYF.

This chain connects TRBV4-2 to TRBJ2-2; TRBD2 is a possible D gene (6 bases). The CDR3 contains 16 residues. V dropped 4 bases and J dropped 1 base, with 13 bases sitting between them. Germline CDR1 is LGHNA and CDR2 is YNFKEQ. The CDR3 here is CASSRAGLENTGELFF. In DNA, the CDR3 is TGTGCCAGCAGCCGGGCGGGACTCGAGAACACCGGGGAGCTGTTTTTT.

The chain employs TRBV19 and TRBJ2-2; weak D call: TRBD2 (5 bases). The CDR3 is 15 amino acids. Germline assignment: CDR1 LNHDA and CDR2 SQIVND (reference sequence). Trimming left V 6 bases short and J 0 bases short, with 11 bases between. In DNA form, the CDR3 reads TGTGCCAGTAGGCGTAGCGCCGCGAACACCGGGGAGCTGTTTTTT. This codes for CASRRSAANTGELFF.

This chain joins TRBV6-6 and TRBJ1-5; 9 nucleotides line up with TRBD1. CDR1 and CDR2 from the germline V gene are MNHNY and SVGAGI (reference sequence). V was clipped by 6 bases and J by 3 bases; unmatched bases: 9. CDR3 length: 16 amino acids. CDR3 in amino acids: CASSATDRGNNQPQHF. DNA of the CDR3: TGTGCCAGCAGCGCCACTGACAGGGGGAACAATCAGCCCCAGCATTTT.

The chain recombines TRBV27 with TRBJ2-3, with D possibly being TRBD2 (5 bases). Germline CDR1 is MNHEY and CDR2 is SMNVEV (reference sequence). The ends were cut back, 3 bases at V and 3 bases at J, with 13 bases in the middle. This CDR3 is built from 15 residues. The CDR3 reads CASSFRSTGTDTQYF. DNA of the CDR3: TGTGCCAGCAGTTTTAGATCAACGGGGACAGATACGCAGTATTTT.

This clone is a singleton in its sample. This rearrangement joins TRBV6-5 to TRBJ1-3; D gene uncertain. Trimming took 5 bases from V and 0 from J, leaving 11 bases between them. Germline V CDR1 and CDR2: MNHEY, SVGAGI. CDR3 size: 15 residues. Here the CDR3 reads CASSPDYGSGNTIYF. CDR3 nucleotide sequence: TGTGCCAGCAGTCCGGATTATGGCTCTGGAAACACCATATATTTT.

V gene TRBV7-9 combines with J gene TRBJ2-1, with D perhaps TRBD1 or TRBD2 (5 bases each). Per the germline V gene, CDR1 is SEHNR and CDR2 is FQNEAQ (reference sequence). The CDR3 sequence is 12 residues long. Trimming left V 5 bases short and J 6 bases short, with 8 bases between. The CDR3: CASSGTVNEQFF. CDR3 nucleotide sequence: TGTGCCAGCAGCGGGACCGTCAATGAGCAGTTCTTC.

The chain is built from TRBV20-1 and TRBJ1-1; D not certain. This CDR3 is 11 amino acids long. CDR1 is DFQATT, CDR2 SNEGSKA, per germline (reference sequence). Trimming removed 6 bases from V and 8 bases from J, with 13 bases in between. The CDR3 spells CSADHPREAFF. CDR3 nucleotide sequence: TGCAGTGCCGATCATCCCCGGGAAGCTTTCTTT.

The chain joins TRBV19 to TRBJ1-1; D remains unclear. V was shortened by 7 bases and J by 5 bases, with 14 bases between the two germline ends. The CDR3 has 13 residues. Germline V gives CDR1 LNHDA, CDR2 SQIVND (reference sequence). CDR3 region: CASILEGETEAFF. The CDR3 DNA reads as TGTGCCAGTATCCTCGAGGGCGAAACTGAAGCTTTCTTT.

This clone was seen once. Here the CDR3 reads CASSLGSANEQFF. CDR3 in DNA: TGTGCCAGCAGCTTAGGATCTGCCAATGAGCAGTTCTTC. This sequence joins TRBV7-2 and TRBJ2-1; no definite D call. V lost 1 base and J lost 6, with 7 bases in between. This CDR3 comprises 13 residues. Germline loops: CDR1 SGHTA, CDR2 FQGNSA.

The rearrangement joins TRBV3-1 (or the pseudogene TRBV3-2) to TRBJ1-4; D call uncertain. The CDR3 is made up of 15 amino acids. Germline CDR1 reads LGHDT; CDR2 reads YNNKEL (reference sequence). Trimming left V 3 bases short and J 3 bases short, with 11 bases between. The CDR3 loop reads CASSQAPRPNEKLFF. Written as DNA, the CDR3 is TGTGCCAGCAGCCAGGCTCCCCGTCCTAATGAAAAACTGTTTTTT.